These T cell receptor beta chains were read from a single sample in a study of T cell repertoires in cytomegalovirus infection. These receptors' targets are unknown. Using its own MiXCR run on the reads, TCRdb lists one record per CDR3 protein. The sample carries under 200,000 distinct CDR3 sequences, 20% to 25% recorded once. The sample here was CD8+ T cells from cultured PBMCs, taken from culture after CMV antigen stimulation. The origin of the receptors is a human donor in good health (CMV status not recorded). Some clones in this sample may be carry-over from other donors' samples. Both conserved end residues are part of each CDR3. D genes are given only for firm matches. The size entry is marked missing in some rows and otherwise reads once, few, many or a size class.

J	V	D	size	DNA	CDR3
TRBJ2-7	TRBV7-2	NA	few	TGTGCCAGCAGGCTTAGGGAGCCCGAGCAGTACTTC	CASRLREPEQYF
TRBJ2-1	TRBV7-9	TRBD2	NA	TGTGCCAGCAACATTGTAATCCGGACTAGCGGGGGGGTGGACAATGAGCAGTTCTTC	CASNIVIRTSGGVDNEQFF
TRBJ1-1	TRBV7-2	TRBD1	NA	TGTGCCAGCAGCTTAGGGGGACAGTACACTGAAGCTTTCTTT	CASSLGGQYTEAFF
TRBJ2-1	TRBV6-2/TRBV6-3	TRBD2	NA	TGTGCCAGCAGTTCCCCCGGACTAGCGCTCTACAATGAGCAGTTCTTC	CASSSPGLALYNEQFF
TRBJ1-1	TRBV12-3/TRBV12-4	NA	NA	TGTGCCAGCAGTCCGGGAGTATTGAACACTGAAGCTTTCTTT	CASSPGVLNTEAFF
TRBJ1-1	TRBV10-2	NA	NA	TGCGCCAGCAGTGAGCCAGTATACACTGAAGCTTTCTTT	CASSEPVYTEAFF
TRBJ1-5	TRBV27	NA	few	TGTGCCATTGGGGGGGTCAATCAGCCCCAGCATTTT	CAIGGVNQPQHF
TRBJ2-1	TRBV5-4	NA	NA	TGTGCCAGCAGCCGCACTACGAATGAGCAGTTCTTC	CASSRTTNEQFF
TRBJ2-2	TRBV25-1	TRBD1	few	TGTGCCAGCAGTTCAAGAACAGGGGGTAACGGGGAGCTGTTTTTT	CASSSRTGGNGELFF
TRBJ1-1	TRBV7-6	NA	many	TGTGCCAGCAGCGCTCCAGGGGCCTGGGAAGCTTTCTTT	CASSAPGAWEAFF
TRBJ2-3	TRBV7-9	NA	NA	TGTGCCAGCAGCTTAGGGCTAGCGAGCACAGATACGCAGTATTTT	CASSLGLASTDTQYF
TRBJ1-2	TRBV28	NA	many	TGTGCCAGCAGTTTAGGCTGGGGAAACTATGGCTACACCTTC	CASSLGWGNYGYTF
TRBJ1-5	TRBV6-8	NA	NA	TGTGCCAGCGGCTGGCAGCCCCAGCATTTT	CASGWQPQHF
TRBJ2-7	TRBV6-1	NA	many	TGTGCCAGCAGGATCGACGGGGGAAGCTCCTACGAGCAGTACTTC	CASRIDGGSSYEQYF
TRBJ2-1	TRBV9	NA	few	TGTGCCAGCAGCGGAAACCGGGCCCCCCTCGGGAATGAGCAGTTCTTC	CASSGNRAPLGNEQFF
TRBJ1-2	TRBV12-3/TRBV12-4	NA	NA	TGTGCCAGCACCTTGGGACCGTCAAACTATGGCTACACCTTC	CASTLGPSNYGYTF
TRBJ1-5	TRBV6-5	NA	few	TGTGCCAGCAGTCCGACTTATAGCAATCAGCCCCAGCATTTT	CASSPTYSNQPQHF
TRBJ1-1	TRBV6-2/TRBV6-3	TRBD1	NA	TGTGCCAGCAGCCTTGCTCCCATCTACAGGGGGCGGACTGAAGCTTTCTTT	CASSLAPIYRGRTEAFF
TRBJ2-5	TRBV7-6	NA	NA	TGTGCCAGCAGCTTAGAGGTTTCTGAGACCCAGTACTTC	CASSLEVSETQYF
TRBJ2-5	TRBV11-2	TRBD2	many	TGTGCCAGCAGCTTATTTGTAGCGGGGCAAGAGACCCAGTACTTC	CASSLFVAGQETQYF
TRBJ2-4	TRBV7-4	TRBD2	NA	TGTGACAGCCTGGGCCTCGGGGGGAACATTCAGTACTTC	CDSLGLGGNIQYF
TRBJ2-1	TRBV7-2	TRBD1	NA	TGTGCCAGCAGCTTATTGGCGGGACAGGACAATGAGCAGTTCTTC	CASSLLAGQDNEQFF
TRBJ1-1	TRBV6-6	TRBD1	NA	TGTGCCAGCAGTTACGTCGGACAGGGGAACACTGAAGCTTTCTTT	CASSYVGQGNTEAFF
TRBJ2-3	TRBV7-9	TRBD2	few	TGTGCCAGCAGCTTTACTAGCGGGGGCACAGATACGCAGTATTTT	CASSFTSGGTDTQYF
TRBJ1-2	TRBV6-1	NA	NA	TGTGCCAGCAGCCTAGCAATGGGGGCGGGGGATGGCTACACCTTC	CASSLAMGAGDGYTF
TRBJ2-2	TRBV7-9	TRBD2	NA	TGTGCCAGCAGCTCCTCTAGCGGGGGGCTTGTCGGGGAGCTGTTTTTT	CASSSSSGGLVGELFF
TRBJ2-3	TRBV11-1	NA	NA	TGTGCCAGCAGCCCCGGTCGGGATTTTCCCGGGGGCACAGATACGCAGTATTTT	CASSPGRDFPGGTDTQYF
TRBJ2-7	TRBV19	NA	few	TGTGCCAGTAGTCCTATAAGAACGGACTTAAGCTCCTACGAGCAGTACTTC	CASSPIRTDLSSYEQYF
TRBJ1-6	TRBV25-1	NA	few	TGTGCCAGCAGTGAACCGGAAGGGGGTGATTCACCCCTCCACTTT	CASSEPEGGDSPLHF
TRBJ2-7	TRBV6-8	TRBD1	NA	TGTGCCAGCAGTTACAGGGGGCAGGACGAGCAGTACTTC	CASSYRGQDEQYF
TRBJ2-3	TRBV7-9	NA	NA	TGTGCCAGCAGCTTACGAATTTCTAGCACAGATACGCAGTATTTT	CASSLRISSTDTQYF
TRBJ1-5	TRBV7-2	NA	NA	TGTGCCAGCAGCCCCTCAAGGAGCAATCAGCCCCAGCATTTT	CASSPSRSNQPQHF
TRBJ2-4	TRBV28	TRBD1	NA	TGTGCCAGCAGTTCCCCTGCCCTCTCCTCACAGGGGCGGAAATTAGGAAACATTCAGTACTTC	CASSSPALSSQGRKLGNIQYF
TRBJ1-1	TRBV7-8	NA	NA	TGTGCCAGCAGCTTAGCGATTGGCACTGAAGCTTTCTTT	CASSLAIGTEAFF
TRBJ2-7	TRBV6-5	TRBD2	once	TGTGCCCGCTCCCCGGGGGGTCACGAGCAGTACTTC	CARSPGGHEQYF